This passage covers 2 T cell receptor beta chains from one sample sequenced in a study of T cell responses to AZD1222 COVID-19 vaccine. Using immunoSEQ multiplex PCR, the repertoire was profiled, and TCRdb retains in-frame clones only, with some absent. The sample has roughly 60,000 clones, about 80% seen once. The sequencing here drew on peripheral blood, taken 28 days after the second AZD1222 dose. The receptors were sampled from an adult who received the AZD1222 COVID-19 vaccine.

In this sample, this clone is medium-sized (0.01 to 0.1%). The CDR3 reads CASSIAGANVLTF. The CDR3 coding sequence is TGTGCCAGTAGTATTGCTGGGGCCAACGTCCTGACTTTC. This chain connects TRBV19 to TRBJ2-6; D is ambiguous. This CDR3 has 13 residues. Germline CDR1 and CDR2: LNHDA and SQIVND (reference sequence). Trimming stripped 3 bases from V and 2 bases from J, with 2 bases between.

The chain recombines TRBV5-8 with TRBJ1-6; D is unclear. Germline V gene lookup returns CDR1 SGHTS and CDR2 YDEGEE. This CDR3 region has 12 residues. The V gene lost 2 bases and the J gene lost 13 bases, with 10 bases spanning the gap. For the CDR3, the DNA is TGTGCCAGCAGCTTTGGGTGGTTGCCCCTCCACTTT. Amino acids: CASSFGWLPLHF. Looking up the rest from reference TRBV5-8 and TRBJ1-6 gives the full variable domain: EAGVTQSPTHLIKTRGQQATLRCSPISGHTSVYWYQQALGLGLQFLLWYDEGEERNRGNFPPRFSGRQFPNYSSELNVNALELEDSALYLCASSFGWLPLHFGNGTRLTVT.